This is a list of T cell receptor beta chains from one sample in a study of blood T cell repertoires in COVID-19. The repertoire was sequenced with immunoSEQ multiplex PCR; TCRdb's copy has only in-frame clones and lacks some. In the table there are 85,000 to 130,000 clones, 90% to 95% of which are singletons. Source material: peripheral blood. Receptor source: a human donor in a cohort sampled during active COVID-19. Both conserved end residues are part of each CDR3. The D gene is left open where the match is weak. A clone size is listed for some rows: how often the clone was seen (once, few, many), or a class if it is expanded.

size: .; length: 16; J: TRBJ1-1; V: TRBV18; D: TRBD1; CDR3: CASSPARGTVNAEAFF; DNA: TGTGCCAGCTCACCAGCGAGGGGGACAGTGAACGCTGAAGCTTTCTTT
size: .; length: 18; J: TRBJ2-3; V: TRBV7-6; D: .; CDR3: CASSPGGGGGLQTDTQYF; DNA: TGTGCCAGCAGCCCGGGCGGAGGGGGGGGGCTTCAGACAGATACGCAGTATTTT
size: once; length: 13; J: TRBJ2-1; V: TRBV9; D: TRBD1; CDR3: CASSGGTANEQFF; DNA: TGTGCCAGCAGCGGAGGGACAGCCAATGAGCAGTTCTTC
size: .; length: 14; J: TRBJ2-7; V: TRBV10-2; D: TRBD2; CDR3: CASGGRASGDEQYF; DNA: TGCGCCAGCGGGGGCCGGGCTAGCGGGGACGAGCAGTACTTC
size: .; length: 15; J: TRBJ1-2; V: TRBV3-1/TRBV3-2; D: .; CDR3: CASSQEGSGFYGYTF; DNA: TGTGCCAGCAGCCAAGAAGGCAGCGGCTTCTATGGCTACACCTTC
size: few; length: 17; J: TRBJ2-2; V: TRBV4-3; D: TRBD2; CDR3: CASSQDIGTSGRTQLFF; DNA: TGCGCCAGCAGCCAAGACATAGGGACTAGCGGGAGGACGCAGCTGTTTTTT
size: .; length: 15; J: TRBJ1-2; V: TRBV30; D: TRBD1; CDR3: CAWSVPGQAIYGYTF; DNA: TGTGCCTGGAGTGTCCCGGGACAGGCAATTTATGGCTACACCTTC
size: .; length: 11; J: TRBJ2-1; V: TRBV10-2; D: .; CDR3: CASRYEKEQFF; DNA: TGCGCCAGCAGATACGAGAAAGAGCAGTTCTTC
size: .; length: 16; J: TRBJ1-2; V: TRBV5-1; D: TRBD1; CDR3: CASSLETGERLRGYTF; DNA: TGCGCCAGCAGCTTGGAAACAGGGGAACGCCTCCGCGGCTACACCTTC
size: .; length: 14; J: TRBJ2-5; V: TRBV4-3; D: .; CDR3: CASSPAGWAETQYF; DNA: TGCGCCAGCAGCCCCGCAGGCTGGGCGGAGACCCAGTACTTC
size: .; length: 14; J: TRBJ2-3; V: TRBV10-3; D: TRBD1; CDR3: CAIRDGTGEDTQYF; DNA: TGTGCCATCAGGGACGGGACAGGGGAAGATACGCAGTATTTT
size: .; length: 15; J: TRBJ2-7; V: TRBV11-2; D: TRBD2; CDR3: CASSPTGTSGYEQYF; DNA: TGTGCCAGCAGCCCAACGGGGACTAGCGGCTACGAGCAGTACTTC
size: .; length: 18; J: TRBJ1-3; V: TRBV29-1; D: TRBD1; CDR3: CSAAGGVRGRGTGNTIYF; DNA: TGCAGCGCTGCCGGGGGCGTGAGGGGGCGCGGTACTGGAAACACCATATATTTT
size: .; length: 17; J: TRBJ2-3; V: TRBV24-1; D: TRBD2; CDR3: CATSDPGLAEVTDTQYF; DNA: TGTGCCACCAGTGATCCTGGACTAGCGGAAGTCACAGATACGCAGTATTTT
size: .; length: 17; J: TRBJ2-7; V: TRBV1; D: .; CDR3: CTSSQDSAGALGYEQYF; DNA: TGCACCAGCAGCCAAGATTCAGCGGGAGCGTTGGGGTACGAGCAGTACTTC
size: .; length: 14; J: TRBJ1-2; V: TRBV30; D: TRBD1; CDR3: CAWRRSDRVHGYTF; DNA: TGTGCCTGGAGGCGATCGGACAGGGTACATGGCTACACCTTC
size: .; length: 15; J: TRBJ2-1; V: TRBV11-3; D: TRBD2; CDR3: CASSLSAGVSNEQFF; DNA: TGTGCCAGCAGCTTATCAGCGGGAGTATCAAATGAGCAGTTCTTC
size: .; length: 13; J: TRBJ2-7; V: TRBV2; D: .; CDR3: CAITRDTAYEQYF; DNA: TGTGCCATAACCCGGGACACCGCCTACGAGCAGTACTTC
size: .; length: 16; J: TRBJ2-7; V: TRBV6-2/TRBV6-3; D: TRBD2; CDR3: CASSLLSGLGAYEQYF; DNA: TGTGCCAGCAGTCTTCTATCCGGACTAGGTGCCTACGAGCAGTACTTC
size: .; length: 11; J: TRBJ2-7; V: TRBV10-3; D: .; CDR3: CAISGANEQYF; DNA: TGTGCCATCAGTGGGGCGAACGAGCAGTACTTC
size: .; length: 12; J: TRBJ2-4; V: TRBV28; D: .; CDR3: CASSLAKNIQYF; DNA: TGTGCCAGCAGCCTAGCCAAAAACATTCAGTACTTC
size: .; length: 16; J: TRBJ2-1; V: TRBV24-1; D: .; CDR3: CATSDVVPSSYNEQFF; DNA: TGTGCCACCAGTGATGTCGTACCTAGCTCCTACAATGAGCAGTTCTTC
size: .; length: 17; J: TRBJ2-1; V: TRBV24-1; D: TRBD2; CDR3: CATSDLTSGRAKDEQFF; DNA: TGTGCCACCAGTGATTTGACTAGCGGGAGGGCCAAGGATGAGCAGTTCTTC
size: .; length: 16; J: TRBJ2-2; V: TRBV11-2; D: TRBD1; CDR3: CASSFDRGVNTGELFF; DNA: TGTGCCAGCAGCTTCGACAGGGGGGTGAACACCGGGGAGCTGTTTTTT
size: .; length: 14; J: TRBJ2-3; V: TRBV9; D: .; CDR3: CASSVEGEEDTQYF; DNA: TGTGCCAGCAGCGTAGAAGGGGAGGAGGATACGCAGTATTTT
size: .; length: 16; J: TRBJ1-1; V: TRBV13; D: .; CDR3: CASSLGEGWANTEAFF; DNA: TGTGCCAGCAGCTTAGGGGAGGGTTGGGCGAACACTGAAGCTTTCTTT
size: once; length: 16; J: TRBJ2-2; V: TRBV15; D: TRBD2; CDR3: CATSPWGLAGVGELFF; DNA: TGTGCCACCAGCCCTTGGGGGCTAGCGGGAGTCGGGGAGCTGTTTTTT
size: .; length: 14; J: TRBJ1-1; V: TRBV2; D: TRBD1; CDR3: CASSEGTGVSEAFF; DNA: TGTGCCAGCAGTGAAGGGACAGGGGTGTCTGAAGCTTTCTTT
size: .; length: 14; J: TRBJ1-5; V: TRBV19; D: .; CDR3: CASTLGLAGQPQHF; DNA: TGTGCCAGTACCCTGGGGTTAGCGGGACAGCCCCAGCATTTT
size: .; length: 15; J: TRBJ1-5; V: TRBV27; D: .; CDR3: CASSLWWGEDQPQHF; DNA: TGTGCCAGCAGTTTATGGTGGGGCGAGGATCAGCCCCAGCATTTT
size: .; length: 15; J: TRBJ1-2; V: TRBV11-2; D: TRBD1; CDR3: CASSPLRDRGRGYTF; DNA: TGTGCCAGCAGTCCTCTCCGGGACAGGGGGAGAGGCTACACCTTC
size: .; length: 15; J: TRBJ2-7; V: TRBV6-5; D: .; CDR3: CASSYSGEAPYEQYF; DNA: TGTGCCAGCAGTTACTCTGGCGAGGCGCCCTACGAGCAGTACTTC
size: .; length: 14; J: TRBJ1-1; V: TRBV19; D: .; CDR3: CASSIASGPAEAFF; DNA: TGTGCCAGTAGTATAGCTTCAGGTCCGGCTGAAGCTTTCTTT
size: .; length: 13; J: TRBJ2-3; V: TRBV11-2; D: .; CDR3: CASSSGFTDTQYF; DNA: TGTGCCAGCAGCTCAGGGTTCACAGATACGCAGTATTTT
size: .; length: 15; J: TRBJ1-3; V: TRBV2; D: .; CDR3: CASKGSGGSGNTIYF; DNA: TGTGCCAGCAAAGGTTCCGGGGGCTCTGGAAACACCATATATTTT
size: once; length: 14; J: TRBJ2-7; V: TRBV5-6; D: TRBD1; CDR3: CASSFGTGVGEQYF; DNA: TGTGCCAGCAGCTTTGGGACAGGGGTTGGCGAGCAGTACTTC
size: .; length: 14; J: TRBJ1-1; V: TRBV7-2; D: .; CDR3: CASSFQGLDTEAFF; DNA: TGTGCCAGCAGCTTTCAGGGTTTGGACACTGAAGCTTTCTTT
size: .; length: 13; J: TRBJ2-7; V: TRBV7-2; D: .; CDR3: CASSDLTGYEQYF; DNA: TGTGCCAGCAGCGACCTTACAGGATACGAGCAGTACTTC
size: .; length: 14; J: TRBJ1-5; V: TRBV12-1; D: .; CDR3: CASSLQVLDQPQHF; DNA: TGTGCCAGCAGCTTACAGGTTCTCGATCAGCCCCAGCATTTT
size: .; length: 16; J: TRBJ2-5; V: TRBV5-4; D: TRBD2; CDR3: CASSISSGGYQETQYF; DNA: TGTGCCAGCAGCATATCTAGCGGGGGATACCAAGAGACCCAGTACTTC
size: .; length: 15; J: TRBJ2-3; V: TRBV9; D: TRBD1; CDR3: CASSVSQGVTDTQYF; DNA: TGTGCCAGCAGCGTAAGTCAGGGGGTCACAGATACGCAGTATTTT
size: .; length: 12; J: TRBJ1-2; V: TRBV6-5; D: TRBD1; CDR3: CASSKDREGYTF; DNA: TGTGCCAGCAGTAAGGACAGGGAGGGCTACACCTTC
size: .; length: 13; J: TRBJ1-1; V: TRBV30; D: .; CDR3: CAWSTAGNTEAFF; DNA: TGTGCCTGGAGTACCGCGGGAAACACTGAAGCTTTCTTT
size: .; length: 18; J: TRBJ1-6; V: TRBV27; D: TRBD1; CDR3: CASSLFPPGTGGGSPLHF; DNA: TGTGCCAGCAGTTTATTCCCGCCCGGGACAGGGGGTGGTTCACCCCTCCACTTT
size: .; length: 17; J: TRBJ2-3; V: TRBV7-2; D: .; CDR3: CASSLEFRGTSTDTQYF; DNA: TGTGCCAGCAGCTTAGAGTTCCGTGGGACTAGCACAGATACGCAGTATTTT
size: .; length: 17; J: TRBJ1-2; V: TRBV28; D: .; CDR3: CATYHLRRDITNYGYTF; DNA: TGTGCCACCTATCATCTCCGGCGAGACATCACTAACTATGGCTACACCTTC
size: .; length: 16; J: TRBJ2-1; V: TRBV6-5; D: .; CDR3: CASSLFLTRNVDEQFF; DNA: TGTGCCAGCAGTTTGTTTTTAACTAGAAATGTTGATGAGCAGTTCTTC
size: .; length: 15; J: TRBJ1-5; V: TRBV6-2/TRBV6-3; D: .; CDR3: CASSYLSVGGEPQHF; DNA: TGTGCCAGCAGTTACTTATCCGTGGGGGGAGAGCCCCAGCATTTT
size: .; length: 15; J: TRBJ1-2; V: TRBV4-3; D: TRBD1; CDR3: CASSQDRGTRYGYTF; DNA: TGCGCCAGCAGCCAAGACAGGGGGACTAGGTATGGCTACACCTTC
size: .; length: 14; J: TRBJ1-6; V: TRBV27; D: TRBD1; CDR3: CASRVDRGSSPLHF; DNA: TGTGCCAGCAGAGTGGACAGGGGTAGTTCACCCCTCCACTTT